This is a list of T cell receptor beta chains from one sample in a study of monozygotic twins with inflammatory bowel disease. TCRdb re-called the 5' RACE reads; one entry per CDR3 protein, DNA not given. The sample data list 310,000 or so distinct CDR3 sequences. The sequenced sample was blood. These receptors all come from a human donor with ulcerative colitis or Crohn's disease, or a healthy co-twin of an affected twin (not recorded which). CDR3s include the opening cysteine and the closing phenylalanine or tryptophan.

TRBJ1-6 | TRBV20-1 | CSAREGQYSPLHF
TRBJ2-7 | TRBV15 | CATSRADVGGEQYF
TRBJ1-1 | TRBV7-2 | CASSARDNMNTEAFF
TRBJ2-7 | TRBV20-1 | CSARWGDNSEQYF
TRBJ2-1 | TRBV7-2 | CASTRSGASYNEQFF
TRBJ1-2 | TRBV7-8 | CASSVQSGPSLLGYTF
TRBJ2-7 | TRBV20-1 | CSARAGTSLREQYF
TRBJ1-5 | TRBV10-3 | CAIRDGELGYNQPQHF
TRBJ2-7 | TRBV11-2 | CASSLDGGRFSEQYF
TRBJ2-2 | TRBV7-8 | CASSSSGLYTGELFF
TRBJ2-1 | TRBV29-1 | CSVMAESYNEQFF
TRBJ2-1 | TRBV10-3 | CAIRLAEPYNEQFF
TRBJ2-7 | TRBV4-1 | CASSQTSGRPPEQYF
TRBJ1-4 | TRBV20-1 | CSAVTGLGEKLFF
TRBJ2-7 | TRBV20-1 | CSARRLAGGPSEQYF
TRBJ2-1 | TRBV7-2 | CASSPDLASGGYNEQFF
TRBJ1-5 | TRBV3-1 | CASSQDQRLGQPQHF
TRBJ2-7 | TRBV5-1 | CASSDAYEQYF
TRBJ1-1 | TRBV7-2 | CASTSGGRGRVTEAFF
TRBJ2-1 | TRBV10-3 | CAISPGQGYGYGMGQFF
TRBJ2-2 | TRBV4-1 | CASSQDIQGTNTGELFF
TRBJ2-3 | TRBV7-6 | CASSSGENTDTQYF
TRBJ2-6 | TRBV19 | CASSIQTGANVLTF
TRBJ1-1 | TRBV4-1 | CASSLSGFQAEAFF
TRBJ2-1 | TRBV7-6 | CASSFMRGRNNEQFF
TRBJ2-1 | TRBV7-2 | CATKDDLSVREQFF
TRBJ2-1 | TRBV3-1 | CASSLRDRGLNEQFF
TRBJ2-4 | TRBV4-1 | CASSPGRTVNMQYF
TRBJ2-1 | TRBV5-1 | CASSLLGDRNNEQFF
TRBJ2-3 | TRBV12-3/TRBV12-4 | CASRASTDTQYF
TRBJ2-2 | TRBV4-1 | CASQTSGRNTGELFF
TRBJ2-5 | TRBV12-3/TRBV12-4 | CASSLDGTSGETQYF
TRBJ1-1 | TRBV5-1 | CASGHRASNTEAFF
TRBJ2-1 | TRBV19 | CASSIEGLAAYNEQFF
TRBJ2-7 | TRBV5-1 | CASSPETGGAYEQYF
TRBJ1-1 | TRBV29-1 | CSVEGGTDEAFF
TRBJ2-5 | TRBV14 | CASSLQGTSYETQYF
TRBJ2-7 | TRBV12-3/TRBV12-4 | CASSFGPYYEQYF
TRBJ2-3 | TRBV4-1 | CASSQVGHTDTQYF
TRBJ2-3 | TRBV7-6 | CASSLGTFFTDTQYF
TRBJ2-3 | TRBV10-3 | CAISARGSTDTQYF
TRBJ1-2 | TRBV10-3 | CAITLQQGNYGYTF
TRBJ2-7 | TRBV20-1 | CSARGGAGDSYEQYF
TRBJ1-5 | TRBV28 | CASSSRSGQPQHF
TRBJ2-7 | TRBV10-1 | CASSPGLDYEQYF
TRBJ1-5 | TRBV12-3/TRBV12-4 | CASSLDRGRNQPQHF
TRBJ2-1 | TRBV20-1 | CSARPSYNEQFF
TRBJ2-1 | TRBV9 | CASSVAANSYNEQFF
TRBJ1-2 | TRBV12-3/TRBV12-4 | CASSFSGQGYGYTF
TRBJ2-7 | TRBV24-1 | CATSPKTGPLYEQYF
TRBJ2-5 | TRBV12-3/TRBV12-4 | CASSFRFSGVETQYF
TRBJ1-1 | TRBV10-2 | CASSESLGYSIWDTEAFF
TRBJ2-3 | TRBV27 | CASSPDPRDTQYF
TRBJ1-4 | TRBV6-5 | CASSYGQTGLREKLFF
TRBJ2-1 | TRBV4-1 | CASSLLGREGDNEQFF
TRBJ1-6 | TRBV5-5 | CASSPTGQGRNSPLHF
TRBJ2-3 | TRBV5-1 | CASSPGRRRDTQYF
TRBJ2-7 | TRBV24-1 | CATSDFTGYEQYF
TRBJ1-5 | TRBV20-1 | CSARDGGSPYSNQPQHF